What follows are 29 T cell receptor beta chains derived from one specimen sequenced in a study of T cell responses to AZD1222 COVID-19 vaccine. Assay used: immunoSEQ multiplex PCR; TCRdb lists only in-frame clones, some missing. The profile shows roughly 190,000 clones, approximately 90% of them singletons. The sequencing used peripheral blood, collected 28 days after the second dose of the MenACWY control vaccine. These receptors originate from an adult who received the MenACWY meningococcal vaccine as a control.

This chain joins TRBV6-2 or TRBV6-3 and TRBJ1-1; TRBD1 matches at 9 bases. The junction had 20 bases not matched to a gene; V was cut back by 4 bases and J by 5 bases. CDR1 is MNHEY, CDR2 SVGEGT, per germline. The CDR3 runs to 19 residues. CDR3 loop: CASSFGAPGQGDWSTEAFF. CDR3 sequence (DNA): TGTGCCAGCAGTTTTGGGGCTCCGGGACAGGGAGATTGGTCAACTGAAGCTTTCTTT.

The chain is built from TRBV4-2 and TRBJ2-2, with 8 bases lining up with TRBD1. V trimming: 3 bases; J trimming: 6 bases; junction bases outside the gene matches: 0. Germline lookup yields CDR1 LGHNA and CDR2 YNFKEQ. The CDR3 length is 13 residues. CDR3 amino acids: CASSQTGAGELFF. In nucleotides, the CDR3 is TGTGCCAGCAGCCAGACAGGGGCCGGGGAGCTGTTTTTT.

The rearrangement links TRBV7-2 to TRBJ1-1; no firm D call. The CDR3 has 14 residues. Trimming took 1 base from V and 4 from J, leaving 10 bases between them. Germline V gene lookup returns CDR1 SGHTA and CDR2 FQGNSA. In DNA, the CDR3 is TGTGCCAGCAGCTTAGACAGATCCGTCACTGAAGCTTTCTTT. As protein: CASSLDRSVTEAFF.

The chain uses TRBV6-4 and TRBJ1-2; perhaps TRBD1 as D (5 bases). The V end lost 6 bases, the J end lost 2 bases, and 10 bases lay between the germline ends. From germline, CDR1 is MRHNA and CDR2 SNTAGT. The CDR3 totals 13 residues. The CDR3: CASRPGRNYGYTF. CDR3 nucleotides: TGTGCCAGCAGGCCGGGACGCAACTATGGCTACACCTTC.

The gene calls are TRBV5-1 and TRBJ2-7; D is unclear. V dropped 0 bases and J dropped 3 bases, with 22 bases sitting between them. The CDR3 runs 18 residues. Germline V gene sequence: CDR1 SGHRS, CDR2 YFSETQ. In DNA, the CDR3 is TGCGCCAGCAGCTTGGCAAGCGCATCCCTGAGAGGTGGCTACGAGCAGTACTTC. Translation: CASSLASASLRGGYEQYF.

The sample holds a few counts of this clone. The CDR3 nucleotides are TGCGCCAGCAGCCGATCCCAGGGGGATTCCTACGAGCAGTACTTC. It yields the protein CASSRSQGDSYEQYF. The V call is TRBV4-3, the J call TRBJ2-7, with TRBD1 matching over 7 bases. Germline CDR1 LGHNA, CDR2 YSLEER. V dropped 4 bases and J dropped 1; count of bases not matched to a gene: 7. The CDR3 loop spans 15 amino acids.

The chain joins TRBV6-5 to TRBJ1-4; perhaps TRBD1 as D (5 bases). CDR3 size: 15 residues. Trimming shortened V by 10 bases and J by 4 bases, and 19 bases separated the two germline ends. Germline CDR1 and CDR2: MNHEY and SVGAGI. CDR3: CATKVDPGGNEKLFF. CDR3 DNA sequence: TGTGCCACCAAGGTAGATCCCGGGGGTAATGAAAAACTGTTTTTT.

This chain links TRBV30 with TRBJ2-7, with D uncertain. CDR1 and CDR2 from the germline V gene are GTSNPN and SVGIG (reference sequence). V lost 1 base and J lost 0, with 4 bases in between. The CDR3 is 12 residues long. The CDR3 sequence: CAWSANSYEQYF. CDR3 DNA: TGTGCCTGGAGTGCCAACTCCTACGAGCAGTACTTC.

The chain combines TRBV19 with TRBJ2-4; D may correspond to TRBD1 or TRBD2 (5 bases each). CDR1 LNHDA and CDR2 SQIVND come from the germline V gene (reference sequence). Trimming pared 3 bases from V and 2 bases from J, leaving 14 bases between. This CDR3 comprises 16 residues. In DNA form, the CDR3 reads TGTGCCAGTAGTATTAAGGGACGGATCCCCAAAAACATTCAGTACTTC. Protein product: CASSIKGRIPKNIQYF. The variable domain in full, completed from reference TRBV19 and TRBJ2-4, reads DGGITQSPKYLFRKEGQNVTLSCEQNLNHDAMYWYRQDPGQGLRLIYYSQIVNDFQKGDIAEGYSVSREKKESFPLTVTSAQKNPTAFYLCASSIKGRIPKNIQYFGAGTRLSVL.

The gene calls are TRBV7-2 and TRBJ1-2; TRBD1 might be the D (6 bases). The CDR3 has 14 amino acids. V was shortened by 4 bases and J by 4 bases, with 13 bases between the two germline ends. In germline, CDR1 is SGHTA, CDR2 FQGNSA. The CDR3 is CASSYTGTTYGYTF. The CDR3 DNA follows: TGTGCCAGCAGCTACACAGGGACCACCTATGGCTACACCTTC.

The CDR3 sequence is CASSPGQSYGYTF. CDR3 nucleotide sequence: TGCGCCAGCAGCCCGGGACAGTCCTATGGCTACACCTTC. The chain employs TRBV5-1 and TRBJ1-2; TRBD1 agrees at 7 bases. With V trimmed by 4 bases and J by 4 bases, 4 bases remained unmatched. Germline V CDR1 and CDR2: SGHRS, YFSETQ. The CDR3 runs 13 residues.

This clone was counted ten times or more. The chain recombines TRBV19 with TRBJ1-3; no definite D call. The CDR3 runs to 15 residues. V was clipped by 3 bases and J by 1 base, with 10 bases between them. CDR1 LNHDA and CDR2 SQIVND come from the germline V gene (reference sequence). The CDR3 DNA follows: TGTGCCAGTAGTATTTCAGCGCTTTCTGGAAACACCATATATTTT. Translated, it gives CASSISALSGNTIYF.

The CDR3 region has the DNA TGTGCCAGTATAGGTGCCCCGGGACAGGAGATGAACACTGAAGCTTTCTTT. This codes for CASIGAPGQEMNTEAFF. This sequence joins TRBV19 and TRBJ1-1; the match to TRBD1 covers 8 bases. With 7 bases clipped from V and 0 bases from J, the junction kept 13 bases outside the gene matches. Per the germline V gene, CDR1 is LNHDA and CDR2 is SQIVND (reference sequence). The CDR3 runs 17 residues. The variable domain in full, with the rest retrieved from reference TRBV19 and TRBJ1-1, is DGGITQSPKYLFRKEGQNVTLSCEQNLNHDAMYWYRQDPGQGLRLIYYSQIVNDFQKGDIAEGYSVSREKKESFPLTVTSAQKNPTAFYLCASIGAPGQEMNTEAFFGQGTRLTVV.

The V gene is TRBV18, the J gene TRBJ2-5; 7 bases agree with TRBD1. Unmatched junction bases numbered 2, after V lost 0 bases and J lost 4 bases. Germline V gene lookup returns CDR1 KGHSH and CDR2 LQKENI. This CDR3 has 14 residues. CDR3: CASSPPGQRETQYF. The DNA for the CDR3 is TGTGCCAGCTCACCACCGGGACAGCGAGAGACCCAGTACTTC.

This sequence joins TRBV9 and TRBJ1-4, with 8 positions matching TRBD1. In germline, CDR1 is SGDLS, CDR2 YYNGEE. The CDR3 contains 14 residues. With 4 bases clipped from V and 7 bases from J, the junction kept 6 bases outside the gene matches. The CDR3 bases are TGTGCCAGCAGCCCCAGACAGGGGACTGAAAAACTGTTTTTT. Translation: CASSPRQGTEKLFF.

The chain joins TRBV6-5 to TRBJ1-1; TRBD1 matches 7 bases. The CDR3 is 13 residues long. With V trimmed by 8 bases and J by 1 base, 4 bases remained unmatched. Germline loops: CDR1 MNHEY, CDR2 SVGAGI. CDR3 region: CASFWTGNTEAFF. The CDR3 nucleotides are TGTGCCAGCTTTTGGACAGGGAACACTGAAGCTTTCTTT.

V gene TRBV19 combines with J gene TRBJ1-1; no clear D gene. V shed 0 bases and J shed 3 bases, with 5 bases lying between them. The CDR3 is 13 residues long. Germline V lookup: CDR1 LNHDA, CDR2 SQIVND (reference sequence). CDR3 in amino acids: CASSIDIDTEAFF. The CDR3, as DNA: TGTGCCAGTAGTATAGACATCGACACTGAAGCTTTCTTT. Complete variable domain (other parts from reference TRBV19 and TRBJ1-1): DGGITQSPKYLFRKEGQNVTLSCEQNLNHDAMYWYRQDPGQGLRLIYYSQIVNDFQKGDIAEGYSVSREKKESFPLTVTSAQKNPTAFYLCASSIDIDTEAFFGQGTRLTVV.

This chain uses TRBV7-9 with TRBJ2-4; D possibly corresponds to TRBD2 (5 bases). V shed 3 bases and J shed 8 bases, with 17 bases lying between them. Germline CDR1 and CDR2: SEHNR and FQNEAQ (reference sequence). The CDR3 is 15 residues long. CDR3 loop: CASSFTDRARDIQYF. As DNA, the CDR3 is TGTGCCAGCAGCTTTACGGACCGGGCGAGGGACATTCAGTACTTC. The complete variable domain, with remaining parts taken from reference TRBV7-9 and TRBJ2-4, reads DTGVSQNPRHKITKRGQNVTFRCDPISEHNRLYWYRQTLGQGPEFLTYFQNEAQLEKSRLLSDRFSAERPKGSFSTLEIQRTEQGDSAMYLCASSFTDRARDIQYFGAGTRLSVL.

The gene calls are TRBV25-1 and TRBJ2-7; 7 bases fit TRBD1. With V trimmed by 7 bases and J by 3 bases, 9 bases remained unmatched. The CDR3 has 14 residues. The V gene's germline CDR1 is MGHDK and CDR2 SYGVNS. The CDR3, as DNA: TGTGCCAGCACCCCCCCGGCAGGGGGCTACGAGCAGTACTTC. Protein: CASTPPAGGYEQYF.

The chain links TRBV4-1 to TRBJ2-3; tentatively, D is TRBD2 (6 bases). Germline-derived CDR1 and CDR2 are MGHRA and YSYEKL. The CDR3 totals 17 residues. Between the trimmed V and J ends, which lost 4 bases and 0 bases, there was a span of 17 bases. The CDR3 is CASSPQGEAPSTDTQYF. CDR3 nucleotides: TGCGCCAGCAGCCCCCAAGGGGAGGCACCTAGCACAGATACGCAGTATTTT.

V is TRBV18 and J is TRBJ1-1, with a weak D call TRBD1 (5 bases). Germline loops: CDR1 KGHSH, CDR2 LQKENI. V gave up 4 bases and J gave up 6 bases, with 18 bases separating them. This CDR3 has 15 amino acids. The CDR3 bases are TGTGCCAGCTCACTCGAGAAGGGACGCCCCGCTGAAGCTTTCTTT. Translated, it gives CASSLEKGRPAEAFF.

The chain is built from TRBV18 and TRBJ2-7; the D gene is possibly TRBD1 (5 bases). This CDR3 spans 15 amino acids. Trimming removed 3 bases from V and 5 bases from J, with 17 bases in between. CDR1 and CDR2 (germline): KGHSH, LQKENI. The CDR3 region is CASSPGLTPRNEQYF. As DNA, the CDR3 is TGTGCCAGCTCACCGGGGCTGACCCCGCGGAACGAGCAGTACTTC.

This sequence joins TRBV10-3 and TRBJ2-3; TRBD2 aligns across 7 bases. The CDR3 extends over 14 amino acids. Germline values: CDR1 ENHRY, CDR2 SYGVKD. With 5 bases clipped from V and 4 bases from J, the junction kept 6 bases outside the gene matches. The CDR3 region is CAISPAGRADTQYF. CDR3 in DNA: TGTGCCATCAGTCCAGCGGGGCGGGCAGATACGCAGTATTTT.

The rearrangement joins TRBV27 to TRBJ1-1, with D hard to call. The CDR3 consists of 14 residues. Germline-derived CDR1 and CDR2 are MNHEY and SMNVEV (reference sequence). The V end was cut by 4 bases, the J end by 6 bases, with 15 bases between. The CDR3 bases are TGTGCCAGCAGTTATCGGGAAAGTAGCGCTGAAGCTTTCTTT. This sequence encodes CASSYRESSAEAFF.

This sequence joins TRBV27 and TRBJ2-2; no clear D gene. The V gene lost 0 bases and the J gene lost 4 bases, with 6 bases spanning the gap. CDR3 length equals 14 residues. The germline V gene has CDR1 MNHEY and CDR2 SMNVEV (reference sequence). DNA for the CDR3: TGTGCCAGCAGTTTATCAACCTCCACCGGGGAGCTGTTTTTT. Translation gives CASSLSTSTGELFF.

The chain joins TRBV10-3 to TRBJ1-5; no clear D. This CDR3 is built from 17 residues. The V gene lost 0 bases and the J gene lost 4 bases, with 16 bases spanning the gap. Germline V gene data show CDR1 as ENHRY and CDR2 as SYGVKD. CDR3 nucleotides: TGTGCCATCAGTGAGTCGGAATCCGGCAAAGGTAATCAGCCCCAGCATTTT. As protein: CAISESESGKGNQPQHF.

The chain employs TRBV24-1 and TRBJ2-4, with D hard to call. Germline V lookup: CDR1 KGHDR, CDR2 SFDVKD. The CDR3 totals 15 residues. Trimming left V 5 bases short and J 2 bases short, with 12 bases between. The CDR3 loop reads CATSASDGPKNIQYF. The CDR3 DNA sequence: TGTGCCACCAGTGCCTCTGACGGACCCAAAAACATTCAGTACTTC.

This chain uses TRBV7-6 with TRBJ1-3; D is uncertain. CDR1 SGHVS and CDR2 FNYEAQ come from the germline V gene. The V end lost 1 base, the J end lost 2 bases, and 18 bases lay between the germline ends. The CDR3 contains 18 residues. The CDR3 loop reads CASSLVGHLPGPGNTIYF. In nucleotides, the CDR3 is TGTGCCAGCAGCTTAGTCGGGCATCTCCCGGGCCCTGGAAACACCATATATTTT.

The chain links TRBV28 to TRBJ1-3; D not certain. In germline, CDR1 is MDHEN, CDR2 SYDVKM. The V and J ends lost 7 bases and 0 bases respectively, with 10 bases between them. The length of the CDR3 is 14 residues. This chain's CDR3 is CASNRPSSGNTIYF. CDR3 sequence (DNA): TGTGCCAGCAATCGTCCTAGCTCTGGAAACACCATATATTTT.